Listed below are T cell receptor beta chains from one sample, sequenced in a study of vaccination and CD4 T cells after COVID-19. One entry per CDR3 protein, called by TCRdb with MiXCR from the PCR reads. The sample lists some 10,000 distinct CDR3 sequences; 70% were seen once. For these TCRs, the target antigens are not known. Sequencing was carried out using CD4+ T cells from blood, cultured in vitro. All receptors derive from a human donor who had recovered from COVID-19. Both conserved end residues are part of each CDR3. A D gene is named only where the DNA matches it firmly. Size is omitted from some rows. Given values are once, few, many or a class for expanded clones.

j_call clone_size v_call d_call cdr3_nt cdr3_aa
TRBJ1-1 . TRBV7-6 . TGTGCCAGCAGCCCCAACCTTCTGAACACTGAAGCTTTCTTT CASSPNLLNTEAFF
TRBJ2-7 once TRBV10-3 . TGTGCCATCAGTGCTGAAAACGAGCAGTACTTC CAISAENEQYF
TRBJ2-1 . TRBV20-1 . TGCAGTGCTAGAGTGCGGTACAATGAGCAGTTCTTC CSARVRYNEQFF
TRBJ1-5 few TRBV27 TRBD1 TGTGCCAGCAGCCCGGACAGGGGGAAGAATCAGCCCCAGCATTTT CASSPDRGKNQPQHF
TRBJ1-5 . TRBV27 . TGTGCCAGCAGTTTAAGGGGGGAGCAGCCCCAGCATTTT CASSLRGEQPQHF
TRBJ2-1 . TRBV20-1 TRBD1 TGCAGTGCTTGGGACAGGGGGATGGAGCAGTTCTTC CSAWDRGMEQFF
TRBJ2-1 . TRBV28 . TGTGCCAGCAGGGGAAGCAATGAGCAGTTCTTC CASRGSNEQFF
TRBJ2-1 . TRBV7-9 TRBD2 TGTGCCAGCAGCTTATTAGCGGGAGGGCCGGGCTACTCCTACAATGAGCAGTTCTTC CASSLLAGGPGYSYNEQFF
TRBJ1-2 few TRBV28 . TGTGCCAGCAGTTCAAGTCCGGGGTTTGGGGGCTACACCTTC CASSSSPGFGGYTF
TRBJ1-1 once TRBV20-1 . TGCAGTGCTAGAGACCCGGGGGGGGGAGCTTTCTTT CSARDPGGGAFF
TRBJ2-7 . TRBV25-1 TRBD1 TGTGCCAGCAGTGACCAGGGACAGGGGGCCGAGCAGTACTTC CASSDQGQGAEQYF
TRBJ2-5 . TRBV7-7 . TGTGCTAGCAGCCCCAGCTTGGGGCAAGAGACCCAGTACTTC CASSPSLGQETQYF
TRBJ1-5 . TRBV20-1 . TGCAGTGCTAGGCGAGGGTACAATCAGCCCCAGCATTTT CSARRGYNQPQHF
TRBJ2-5 . TRBV27 . TGTACCAGCAGTTTAGTGGAGACCCAGTACTTC CTSSLVETQYF
TRBJ1-2 . TRBV18 . TGTGCCAGCTCGGCCGCTCAGGGGTATGATGGCTACACCTTC CASSAAQGYDGYTF
TRBJ2-2 . TRBV27 TRBD2 TGTGCCATCGCCCTTAGCGGGGGGAACACCGGGGAGCTGTTTTTT CAIALSGGNTGELFF
TRBJ2-5 . TRBV6-2/TRBV6-3 . TGTGCCAGCAGTTCCCGACAGGTCCCAGAGACCCAGTACTTC CASSSRQVPETQYF
TRBJ2-1 . TRBV20-1 TRBD2 TGCAGTGCTAGCAAGCGGGAGGGCCGGAATGAGCAGTTCTTC CSASKREGRNEQFF
TRBJ2-7 . TRBV27 TRBD1 TGTGCCAGCAGTAGGGCGGGACAGGGGACCTACGAGCAGTACTTC CASSRAGQGTYEQYF
TRBJ1-2 . TRBV7-9 . TGTGCCAGCAGATCCAAAGCCTCAGGGAACGACTATGGCTACACCTTC CASRSKASGNDYGYTF
TRBJ2-1 . TRBV10-1 TRBD2 TGCGCCAGCAGTGCCGGGACTAGCTACAATGAGCAGTTCTTC CASSAGTSYNEQFF
TRBJ1-1 few TRBV6-1 . TGTGCCAGATGCGGGTATCCGGAAGCTTTCTTT CARCGYPEAFF
TRBJ1-5 . TRBV20-1 TRBD1 TGCAGTGCCAGACAGGGATCGGTGGGAAGCAATCAGCCCCAGCATTTT CSARQGSVGSNQPQHF
TRBJ1-5 . TRBV15 . TGTGCCACCAGCAGAGGGGGGGATGCAGGGACCCTGGAGCAGCCCCAGCATTTT CATSRGGDAGTLEQPQHF
TRBJ1-5 few TRBV20-1 . TGCAGTGCTAGAGAATCCCTACAGCCCCAGCATTTT CSARESLQPQHF
TRBJ1-5 large TRBV28 . TGTGCCAGCAGTTTATCCTCCGGGTATCAGCCCCAGCATTTT CASSLSSGYQPQHF
TRBJ2-1 . TRBV20-1 TRBD2 TGCAGTGCTAGGGATAGCGGGAAGGGCTATTACAATGAGCAGTTCTTC CSARDSGKGYYNEQFF
TRBJ2-1 . TRBV25-1 TRBD2 TGTGCCAGCAGGGGGGGACTAGCACCGAATGAGCAGTTCTTC CASRGGLAPNEQFF
TRBJ1-2 . TRBV28 . TGTGCCAGCAGTTTGGGTCGCGGCTACACCTTC CASSLGRGYTF
TRBJ1-1 . TRBV7-9 . TGTGCCAGCAGCTTAGCTGCGGGCAGGACTGAAGCTTTCTTT CASSLAAGRTEAFF